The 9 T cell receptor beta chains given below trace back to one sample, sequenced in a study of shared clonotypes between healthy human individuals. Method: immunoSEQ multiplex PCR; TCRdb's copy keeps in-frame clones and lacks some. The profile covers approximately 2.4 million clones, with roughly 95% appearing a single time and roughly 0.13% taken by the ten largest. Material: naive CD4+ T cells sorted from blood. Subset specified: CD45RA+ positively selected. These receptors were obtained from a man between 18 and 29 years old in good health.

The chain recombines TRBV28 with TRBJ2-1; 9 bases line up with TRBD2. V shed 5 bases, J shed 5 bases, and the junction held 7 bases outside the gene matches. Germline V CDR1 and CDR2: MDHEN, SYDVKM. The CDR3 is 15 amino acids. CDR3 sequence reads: CASSTWRGGDNEQFF. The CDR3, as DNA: TGTGCCAGCAGTACCTGGCGGGGGGGCGACAATGAGCAGTTCTTC.

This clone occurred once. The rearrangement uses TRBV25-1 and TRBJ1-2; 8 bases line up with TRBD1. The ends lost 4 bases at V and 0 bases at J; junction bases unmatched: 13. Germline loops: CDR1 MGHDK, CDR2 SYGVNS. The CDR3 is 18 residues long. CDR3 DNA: TGTGCCAGCAGTGGAGTCCCGGGACAGGTTGAGTCTAACTATGGCTACACCTTC. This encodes CASSGVPGQVESNYGYTF.

Written as DNA, the CDR3 is TGTGCCAGCAGTGGACTAGTAAGCACCGGGGAGCTGTTTTTT. Its protein is CASSGLVSTGELFF. The chain joins TRBV6-1 to TRBJ2-2, with D possibly TRBD2 on 6 matching bases. The germline CDR1 and CDR2 sequences are MNHNS and SASEGT. V was clipped by 4 bases and J by 4 bases, with 10 bases between them. This CDR3 is built from 14 residues.

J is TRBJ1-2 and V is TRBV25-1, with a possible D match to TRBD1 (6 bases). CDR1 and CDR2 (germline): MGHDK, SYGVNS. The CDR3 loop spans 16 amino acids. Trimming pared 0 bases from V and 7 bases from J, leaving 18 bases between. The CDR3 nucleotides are TGTGCCAGCAGTGAATATAAAGGGGGTGCAACTACTGGCTACACCTTC. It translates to CASSEYKGGATTGYTF.

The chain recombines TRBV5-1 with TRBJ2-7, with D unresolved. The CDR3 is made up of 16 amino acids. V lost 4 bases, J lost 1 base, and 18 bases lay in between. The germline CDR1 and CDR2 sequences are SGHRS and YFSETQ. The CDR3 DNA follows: TGCGCCAGCAGCCTTTCCGGTACCCCTGGATCCTACGAGCAGTACTTC. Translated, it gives CASSLSGTPGSYEQYF.

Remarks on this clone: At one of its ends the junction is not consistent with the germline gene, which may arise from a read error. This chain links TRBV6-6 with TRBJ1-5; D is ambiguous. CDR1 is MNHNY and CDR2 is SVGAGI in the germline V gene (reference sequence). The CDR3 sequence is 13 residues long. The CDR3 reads CASTPGGNPPQHF. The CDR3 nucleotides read TGTGCCAGCACCCCGGGAGGGAATCCGCCCCAGCATTTT.

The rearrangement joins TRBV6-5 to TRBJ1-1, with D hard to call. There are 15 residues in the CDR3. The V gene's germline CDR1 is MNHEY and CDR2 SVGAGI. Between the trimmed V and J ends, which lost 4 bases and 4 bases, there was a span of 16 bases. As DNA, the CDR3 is TGTGCCAGCAGTTCGTCCCCCCCTGGGCGCACTGAAGCTTTCTTT. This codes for CASSSSPPGRTEAFF.

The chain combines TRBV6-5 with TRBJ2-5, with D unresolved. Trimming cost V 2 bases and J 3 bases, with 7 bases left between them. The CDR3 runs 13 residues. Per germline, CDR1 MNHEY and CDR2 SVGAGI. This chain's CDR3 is CASSYAREETQYF. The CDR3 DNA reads TGTGCCAGCAGTTACGCCAGAGAAGAGACCCAGTACTTC.

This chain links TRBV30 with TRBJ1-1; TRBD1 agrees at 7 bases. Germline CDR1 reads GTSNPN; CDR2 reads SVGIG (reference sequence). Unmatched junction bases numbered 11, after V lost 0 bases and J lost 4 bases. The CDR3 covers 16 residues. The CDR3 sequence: CAWSVRGRGRFTEAFF. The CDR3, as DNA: TGTGCCTGGAGTGTACGGGGAAGGGGGCGATTCACTGAAGCTTTCTTT. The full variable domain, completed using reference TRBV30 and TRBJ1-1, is SQTIHQWPATLVQPVGSPLSLECTVEGTSNPNLYWYRQAAGRGLQLLFYSVGIGQISSEVPQNLSASRPQDRQFILSSKKLLLSDSGFYLCAWSVRGRGRFTEAFFGQGTRLTVV.